Presented here are 22 T cell receptor beta chains from one specimen sequenced in a study of T cell repertoires in cytomegalovirus infection. TCRdb re-derived calls from the reads in MiXCR, one entry per CDR3 protein. The sample has 830,000 or so distinct CDR3 sequences; 30% to 35% are singletons. These receptors are not linked to any known antigen. The sequencing used cultured CD8+ T cells from PBMCs, collected from culture after CMV antigen stimulation. The receptors derive from a human donor in good health (CMV status not recorded). Some clones in this sample may be carry-over from other donors' samples.

V is TRBV20-1 and J is TRBJ2-1; TRBD1 is a possible D gene (5 bases). Trimming stripped 0 bases from V and 4 bases from J, with 13 bases between. CDR1 and CDR2 (germline): DFQATT, SNEGSKA (reference sequence). The CDR3 consists of 15 residues. The CDR3 protein is CSARDIGHTYNEQFF. The CDR3 nucleotides are TGCAGTGCTAGAGATATCGGACACACGTACAATGAGCAGTTCTTC.

This clonotype was recorded a few times. This sequence joins TRBV6-1 and TRBJ1-5; D gene uncertain. V lost 7 bases to trimming and J lost 0 bases, with 13 bases between them. CDR3 size: 15 residues. The germline V gene encodes CDR1 MNHNS and CDR2 SASEGT. The CDR3 reads CASTGSLNSNQPQHF. The CDR3, as DNA: TGTGCCAGCACCGGTAGTCTAAATAGCAATCAGCCCCAGCATTTT.

This chain joins TRBV27 and TRBJ1-6; tentative D call: TRBD1 (5 bases). V lost 3 bases to trimming and J lost 7 bases, with 10 bases between them. Germline values: CDR1 MNHEY, CDR2 SMNVEV (reference sequence). The CDR3 is 14 residues long. The CDR3 spells CASSFGGGNSPLHF. The CDR3 nucleotides read TGTGCCAGCAGTTTTGGGGGAGGGAATTCACCCCTCCACTTT.

This clonotype came up a few times. The V and J genes are TRBV6-6 and TRBJ2-7, with D unresolved. Per the germline V gene, CDR1 is MNHNY and CDR2 is SVGAGI (reference sequence). V was shortened by 6 bases and J by 3 bases, with 6 bases between the two germline ends. The CDR3 runs to 11 residues. The CDR3 region has the DNA TGTGCCAGCAGCCAGGTCTACGAGCAGTACGTC. The encoded protein is CASSQVYEQYV.

This clonotype was detected many times. The V gene is TRBV24-1, the J gene TRBJ2-3; no clear D gene. Trimming took 3 bases from V and 4 from J, leaving 10 bases between them. The CDR3 loop spans 14 amino acids. CDR1 and CDR2 (germline): KGHDR, SFDVKD. Written as DNA, the CDR3 is TGTGCCACCAGTGATCCCACCCAAGCAGATACGCAGTATTTT. The encoded protein is CATSDPTQADTQYF.

Many counts were recorded for this clonotype. The genes are TRBV12-3 or TRBV12-4 and TRBJ2-1; no clear D gene. This CDR3 has 15 residues. V gave up 5 bases and J gave up 4 bases, with 15 bases separating them. CDR3 sequence reads: CASSRSERAYNEQFF. The DNA for the CDR3 is TGTGCCAGCAGTAGGTCAGAACGGGCTTACAATGAGCAGTTCTTC.

The chain combines TRBV5-1 with TRBJ2-3; D is unresolved. Trimming stripped 4 bases from V and 0 bases from J, with 15 bases between. Germline V gene lookup returns CDR1 SGHRS and CDR2 YFSETQ. This CDR3 has 16 residues. For the CDR3, the DNA is TGCGCCAGCAGCACCCCCCTAGGTATCAGCACAGATACGCAGTATTTT. Amino acid sequence: CASSTPLGISTDTQYF.

V usage is TRBV7-7 and J usage is TRBJ1-3; D may be TRBD1 (5 bases). The CDR3 is 18 residues long. Trimming left V 5 bases short and J 4 bases short, with 24 bases between. Per germline, CDR1 SSHAT and CDR2 FNYEAQ (reference sequence). The CDR3: CASSKGRGVEMGGNTIYF. The CDR3 nucleotides are TGTGCCAGCAGCAAGGGGCGGGGTGTCGAGATGGGCGGAAACACCATATATTTT.

The chain has TRBV6-5 and TRBJ1-1; no reliable D call. The germline V and J ends were trimmed by 2 bases and 9 bases, with 13 bases remaining between them. Germline V gene sequence: CDR1 MNHEY, CDR2 SVGAGI. The CDR3 contains 13 residues. CDR3 nucleotides: TGTGCCAGCAGTTACCACGAACAGCTACAAGCTTTCTTT. Its translation is CASSYHEQLQAFF.

CDR3 amino acids: CASSYRDRRNQETQYF. DNA for the CDR3: TGTGCCAGCAGTTACCGGGACAGGCGAAACCAAGAGACCCAGTACTTC. This chain connects TRBV6-6 to TRBJ2-5; 8 nucleotides align to TRBD1. The CDR3 has 16 amino acids. Germline V CDR1 and CDR2: MNHNY, SVGAGI (reference sequence). J was trimmed by 0 bases and V by 2 bases; bases with no gene match: 5.

This clonotype occurred a few times. The genes are TRBV25-1 and TRBJ1-2; perhaps TRBD1 as D (6 bases). With 0 bases removed from V and 4 bases from J, the gap between germline ends came to 12 bases. CDR1 and CDR2 (germline): MGHDK, SYGVNS. The CDR3 spans 15 residues. The CDR3 DNA follows: TGTGCCAGCAGTGAATATTTTGAAGGGGGCTATGGCTACACCTTC. Amino acid sequence: CASSEYFEGGYGYTF.

The genes are TRBV6-2 or TRBV6-3 and TRBJ1-6, with D perhaps matching TRBD1 (5 bases). The CDR3 consists of 16 residues. From germline, CDR1 is MNHEY and CDR2 SVGEGT. V dropped 6 bases and J dropped 10 bases, with 22 bases sitting between them. DNA for the CDR3: TGTGCCAGCAGCCACCCCTGGGGCAAGAGGGGATCACCCCTCCACTTT. Residues: CASSHPWGKRGSPLHF.

The genes are TRBV27 and TRBJ2-5, with TRBD1 as a possible D gene (6 bases). Germline loops: CDR1 MNHEY, CDR2 SMNVEV (reference sequence). The CDR3 consists of 14 residues. V lost 5 bases and J 2 bases, leaving 12 bases between the germline ends. This CDR3 reads CASSTLQGQETQYF. The CDR3 DNA is TGTGCCAGCAGTACCTTACAGGGACAAGAGACCCAGTACTTC.

Remarks on this clonotype: The junction departs from the called germline gene at one end, perhaps through a read error. The rearrangement joins TRBV12-3 or TRBV12-4 to TRBJ1-1; D possibly corresponds to TRBD1 (6 bases). CDR3 length: 13 amino acids. CDR3 sequence: CANSETGYTEAFF. Here the CDR3 DNA reads TGTGCCAACAGTGAGACAGGTTACACTGAAGCTTTCTTT.

The chain couples TRBV24-1 to TRBJ1-2, with D uncertain. This CDR3 has 12 residues. Trimming removed 7 bases at V and 2 bases at J, with 7 bases between. Germline CDR1 and CDR2: KGHDR and SFDVKD. CDR3: CATSAGNYGYTF. In DNA, the CDR3 is TGTGCCACCAGCGCGGGAAACTATGGCTACACCTTC.

This clonotype has only one observation. A much larger clone sits a single nucleotide away, making a read error possible. The chain joins TRBV7-6 to TRBJ2-7; 11 bases are shared with TRBD2. CDR1 is SGHVS and CDR2 is FNYEAQ in the germline V gene. This CDR3 spans 17 amino acids. In DNA, the CDR3 is TGTGTCAGCAGCTTAGCGCTGGGGACTAGCGGATTCTACGAGCAGTACTTC. Translating it yields CVSSLALGTSGFYEQYF.

This chain links TRBV27 with TRBJ1-5; 10 bases line up with TRBD1. Germline V CDR1 and CDR2: MNHEY, SMNVEV (reference sequence). The ends lost 0 bases at V and 4 bases at J; junction bases unmatched: 9. The CDR3 is 18 residues long. CDR3 DNA: TGTGCCAGCAGTTTATCCTCCCCGGGACAGGGGTGGAATCAGCCCCAGCATTTT. Its translation is CASSLSSPGQGWNQPQHF.

The chain is built from TRBV6-1 and TRBJ2-1; the D gene is possibly TRBD2 (5 bases). The CDR3 is made up of 16 amino acids. Trimming took off 2 bases at V and 4 bases at J, with 15 bases between the two ends. The germline V gene has CDR1 MNHNS and CDR2 SASEGT. The CDR3 DNA follows: TGTGCCAGCAGTGAATTACCGGGGAACGCTTACAATGAGCAGTTCTTC. This codes for CASSELPGNAYNEQFF.

The rearrangement joins TRBV10-1 to TRBJ1-1; 8 bases match TRBD1. The junction had 10 bases not matched to a gene; V was cut back by 5 bases and J by 5 bases. The length of the CDR3 is 15 residues. Germline V gene lookup returns CDR1 WNHNN and CDR2 SYGVQD (reference sequence). This CDR3 is CASSRIRQGRTEAFF. CDR3 DNA: TGCGCCAGCAGTAGAATTCGACAGGGGCGAACTGAAGCTTTCTTT.

The rearrangement joins TRBV6-1 to TRBJ1-4, with D unclear. Trimming stripped 1 base from V and 4 bases from J, with 10 bases between. The CDR3 is 15 residues long. The germline V gene has CDR1 MNHNS and CDR2 SASEGT. CDR3 bases: TGTGCCAGCAGTGAAGTTAGAGGGCTTAATGAAAAACTGTTTTTT. Residues: CASSEVRGLNEKLFF.

A note on this clonotype: Germline is not matched at one junction end, which may reflect a read error. The gene calls are TRBV4-1 and TRBJ2-5; TRBD2 agrees at 8 bases. Germline V gives CDR1 MGHRA, CDR2 YSYEKL. The CDR3 loop spans 15 amino acids. CDR3 sequence: CASSPLAGHQETQYF. In DNA form, the CDR3 reads TGTGCCAGCAGCCCTCTAGCGGGTCACCAAGAGACCCAGTACTTC.

This clonotype was picked up a small number of times. One end of the junction fails to match germline, which may point to a read error. The genes are TRBV29-1 and TRBJ2-3; 7 positions agree with TRBD1. The CDR3 length is 16 residues. The germline V gene encodes CDR1 SQVTM and CDR2 ANQGSEA. CDR3 DNA sequence: TGTAGCGTCGTCCCGACAGGGAAAACTAGCACAGATACGCAGTATTTT. Its protein is CSVVPTGKTSTDTQYF.